Listed here are 11 T cell receptor beta chains from one sample, sequenced in a study of T cell responses to AZD1222 COVID-19 vaccine. Profiling relied on immunoSEQ multiplex PCR, and the TCRdb table lists in-frame clones only, not all of them. Counted here are over 100,000 clones, roughly 90% occurring once; the ten biggest clones make up about 5%. This specimen was peripheral blood, taken on day 0 of AZD1222 vaccination. The receptors originated from an adult in good health.

The V call is TRBV28, the J call TRBJ1-2, with a weak D call TRBD1 (6 bases). Trimming cost V 6 bases and J 4 bases, with 15 bases left between them. Germline V gene lookup returns CDR1 MDHEN and CDR2 SYDVKM. This CDR3 region has 14 residues. CDR3 nucleotide sequence: TGTGCCAGCAGGCCCGCCAGGGGAGTCTATGGCTACACCTTC. It encodes CASRPARGVYGYTF.

To note about this clone: The junction does not match germline at one end; this may be a read error. The chain joins TRBV12-3 or TRBV12-4 to TRBJ1-1; 10 bases fit TRBD1. The length of the CDR3 is 13 residues. CDR3 DNA: TGTGCCAGCAGTCCGCTTGGGACAGGGGAAGGTTTCTTT. It specifies CASSPLGTGEGFF.

The chain links TRBV27 to TRBJ2-2; 7 nucleotides align to TRBD2. The germline gives CDR1 MNHEY, CDR2 SMNVEV (reference sequence). The CDR3 is made up of 14 amino acids. Trimming at V came to 6 bases and at J to 8 bases, leaving 9 bases not matched to a gene. The CDR3 DNA follows: TGTGCCAGCAGCTCGGGGAGGGTATATGGGGAGCTGTTTTTT. Protein sequence: CASSSGRVYGELFF.

The chain couples TRBV27 to TRBJ2-1, with D unclear. The V end lost 5 bases, the J end lost 0 bases, and 5 bases lay between the germline ends. The germline V gene has CDR1 MNHEY and CDR2 SMNVEV (reference sequence). There are 13 residues in the CDR3. The CDR3 bases are TGTGCCAGCAGTCGCAACTCCTACAATGAGCAGTTCTTC. Its translation is CASSRNSYNEQFF.

This clone was seen only once. Other DNA sequences in the sample encode the same CDR3. The V gene is TRBV5-4, the J gene TRBJ1-6, with D unclear. The CDR3 spans 12 residues. Between the trimmed V and J ends, which lost 0 bases and 7 bases, there was a span of 2 bases. Germline V gene sequence: CDR1 SGHNT, CDR2 YYREEE (reference sequence). The CDR3 region has the DNA TGTGCCAGCAGCTTGGACAATTCACCCCTCCACTTT. As protein: CASSLDNSPLHF.

J is TRBJ1-6 and V is TRBV19; D unresolved. Germline CDR1 LNHDA, CDR2 SQIVND (reference sequence). Trimming left V 3 bases short and J 6 bases short, with 9 bases between. The CDR3 extends over 14 amino acids. The CDR3 here is CASSISVANSPLHF. The CDR3 nucleotides are TGTGCCAGTAGTATCTCGGTAGCTAATTCACCCCTCCACTTT.

This clone is a singleton in its sample. The V call is TRBV5-4, the J call TRBJ2-1; D might be TRBD1 or TRBD2, each matching 6 bases. Trimming removed 4 bases from V and 9 bases from J, with 20 bases in between. This CDR3 spans 15 amino acids. Germline values: CDR1 SGHNT, CDR2 YYREEE (reference sequence). CDR3 sequence reads: CASSETIPWGAEQFF. The DNA of the CDR3 is TGTGCCAGCAGCGAAACTATCCCTTGGGGGGCTGAGCAGTTCTTC.

On this clone: Other DNA sequences in the sample encode the same CDR3. The chain is built from TRBV6-5 and TRBJ1-3, with D tentatively TRBD1 (6 bases). This CDR3 spans 14 amino acids. Trimming shortened V by 6 bases and J by 2 bases, and 11 bases separated the two germline ends. CDR1 and CDR2 (germline): MNHEY, SVGAGI. The CDR3 DNA reads TGTGCCAGCAGACAGGGAGGCACTGGAAACACCATATATTTT. Its protein product is CASRQGGTGNTIYF.

The chain carries TRBV28 and TRBJ2-4; tentatively, D is TRBD2 (6 bases). This CDR3 comprises 15 residues. V lost 2 bases to trimming and J lost 0 bases, with 8 bases between them. From germline, CDR1 is MDHEN and CDR2 SYDVKM. CDR3 DNA sequence: TGTGCCAGCAGTTTAGGGGGGTCAGCCAAAAACATTCAGTACTTC. Protein: CASSLGGSAKNIQYF.

J is TRBJ1-3 and V is TRBV6-5; D is unclear. CDR1 is MNHEY and CDR2 is SVGAGI in the germline V gene. This CDR3 has 13 residues. Trimming shortened V by 2 bases and J by 7 bases, and 9 bases separated the two germline ends. CDR3 protein: CASSYDGSNTIYF. The CDR3 DNA is TGTGCCAGCAGTTACGACGGGAGTAACACCATATATTTT.

The gene calls are TRBV28 and TRBJ2-7; 13 bases map to TRBD2. V gave up 7 bases and J gave up 4 bases; unmatched junction bases: 13. The germline V gene has CDR1 MDHEN and CDR2 SYDVKM. CDR3 length: 17 amino acids. This chain's CDR3 is CASKRLAGGTKFYEQYF. The CDR3 DNA sequence: TGTGCCAGCAAACGACTAGCGGGAGGAACTAAATTTTACGAGCAGTACTTC.